The T cell receptor beta chain under discussion was sequenced for a study of T cells in Graves' hyperthyroidism and ophthalmopathy. Regarding the study as a whole: Blood also held most thyroid clonotypes expanded beyond 0.001.

In germline, CDR1 is SGHRS, CDR2 YFSETQ. V lost 0 bases to trimming and J lost 5 bases, with 14 bases between them. This CDR3 comprises 15 residues. This clonotype was found many times. Its antigen is undetermined. Together with thyroid ultrasound, orbital computed tomography, serum thyroxine and TRAb, clinical symptoms were used for diagnoses. What was amplified from RNA transcripts were TCR beta CDR3 regions. The HTBI primer set was used in a first-round RT-PCR of the TCR CDR3. TCRdb itself ran the multiplex PCR reads through MiXCR, one entry per CDR3 protein. Of 480,000 or so distinct CDR3 sequences listed, 13% to 15% are singletons.

The TCR sequence derives from a woman in her late teens or twenties with Graves' hyperthyroidism. The sequencing sample was made of blood. The chain couples TRBV5-1 to TRBJ1-1, with a tentative D call TRBD1 (6 bases). CDR3 DNA sequence: TGCGCCAGCAGCTTGGGGTTGAGGGGGGGGACTGAAGCTTTCTTT. Translation: CASSLGLRGGTEAFF.